These 12 T cell receptor beta chains originate from one sample sequenced in a study of CD8 T cells in ankylosing spondylitis. Using its own MiXCR run on the 5' RACE reads, TCRdb lists one record per CDR3 protein. The sample has 200,000 or so distinct CDR3 sequences; approximately 12% are singletons. Sequencing input: blood, either unsorted or a sorted T cell fraction (not recorded which). These receptors were collected from a female donor with ankylosing spondylitis or in good health (not recorded which).

The genes are TRBV6-1 and TRBJ2-7; D is perhaps TRBD1 (5 bases). CDR3 length: 14 residues. Trimming cost V 3 bases and J 2 bases, with 11 bases left between them. Germline V gene sequence: CDR1 MNHNS, CDR2 SASEGT. The CDR3 region is CASSDRVAPYEQYF. In DNA, the CDR3 is TGTGCCAGCAGTGACAGGGTCGCCCCCTACGAGCAGTACTTC.

This clonotype has ten or more counts. The chain combines TRBV27 with TRBJ2-7, with no clear D. Germline CDR1 and CDR2: MNHEY and SMNVEV (reference sequence). CDR3 length equals 14 residues. The ends were cut back, 2 bases at V and 0 bases at J, with 8 bases in the middle. The CDR3 DNA sequence: TGTGCCAGCAGTTTACGAGCGCCCTCCTACGAGCAGTACTTC. This sequence encodes CASSLRAPSYEQYF.

This chain links TRBV19 with TRBJ2-2, with TRBD2 identical over 11 bases. Germline V lookup: CDR1 LNHDA, CDR2 SQIVND (reference sequence). The CDR3 length is 16 residues. Losses at the gene ends were 6 bases for V and 4 bases for J; bases not matched to a gene: 7. The CDR3 DNA is TGTGCCAGTAGCCCAACTAGCGGGAGCATCACCGGGGAGCTGTTTTTT. This codes for CASSPTSGSITGELFF.

Many counts were recorded for this clonotype. The genes are TRBV6-5 and TRBJ2-1; 9 nucleotides align to TRBD1. The germline CDR1 and CDR2 sequences are MNHEY and SVGAGI. J was trimmed by 2 bases and V by 0 bases; bases with no gene match: 2. The CDR3 consists of 16 residues. The CDR3 bases are TGTGCCAGCAGTTACTCCGGGACAGGGACCTACAATGAGCAGTTCTTC. Encoded protein: CASSYSGTGTYNEQFF.

The CDR3 DNA is TGTGCCAGCAGCTTAGCTCCTAGAGGAGGCTACACCTTC. Translated: CASSLAPRGGYTF. V is TRBV7-2 and J is TRBJ1-2; no clear D gene. Germline V CDR1 and CDR2: SGHTA, FQGNSA. This CDR3 is 13 amino acids long. V lost 0 bases and J lost 8, with 10 bases in between.

A word on this clonotype: A much larger clone differs by one base, so this may be a read error. The chain is built from TRBV11-2 and TRBJ2-1; a weak D match, TRBD2 (5 bases). The germline gives CDR1 SGHAT, CDR2 FQNNGV. The CDR3 runs 13 residues. The CDR3 protein is CASSLDSVTEEFF. The CDR3 DNA is TGTGCCAGCAGCTTAGATAGCGTTACTGAGGAGTTCTTC.

The V gene is TRBV20-1, the J gene TRBJ2-5, with 10 nucleotides matching TRBD2. CDR3 length equals 15 residues. From germline, CDR1 is DFQATT and CDR2 SNEGSKA (reference sequence). The V segment lost 3 bases and the J segment 2 bases; nucleotides outside the gene matches: 6. The CDR3 DNA follows: TGCAGTGCTAGTCCCCTAGCGGGGGATCAAGAGACCCAGTACTTC. This translates into CSASPLAGDQETQYF.

Many counts were recorded for this clonotype. The gene calls are TRBV12-3 or TRBV12-4 and TRBJ1-5; TRBD1 aligns across 9 bases. CDR3 length: 13 amino acids. The V segment lost 7 bases and the J segment 4 bases; nucleotides outside the gene matches: 2. Written as DNA, the CDR3 is TGTGCCAGCAAGGGACAGGGAAATCAGCCCCAGCATTTT. Encoded protein: CASKGQGNQPQHF.

In its sample, this clonotype ranks as medium-sized (0.01 to 0.1%). The CDR3 DNA follows: TGTGCCAGCAGTTTCCTTCCCCGCCGGGGTGGCACTGAAGCTTTCTTT. It translates to CASSFLPRRGGTEAFF. The V and J genes are TRBV27 and TRBJ1-1, with D hard to call. This CDR3 comprises 16 residues. The V and J ends lost 3 bases and 4 bases respectively, with 18 bases between them. Germline V gene lookup returns CDR1 MNHEY and CDR2 SMNVEV (reference sequence).

Ten or more counts support this clonotype. The V gene is TRBV5-1, the J gene TRBJ2-7; D unresolved. The V end lost 4 bases, the J end lost 5 bases, and 19 bases lay between the germline ends. This CDR3 region has 15 residues. CDR1 is SGHRS and CDR2 is YFSETQ in the germline V gene. For the CDR3, the DNA is TGCGCCAGCAGCCCCAATTCCGGACCTCCGAACGAGCAGTACTTC. Translation gives CASSPNSGPPNEQYF.

In its sample, this clonotype was seen many times. The chain has TRBV29-1 and TRBJ1-2; perhaps TRBD1 as D (6 bases). The CDR3 loop spans 12 amino acids. Trimming cost V 6 bases and J 0 bases, with 8 bases left between them. Looked up from germline, CDR1 is SQVTM and CDR2 is ANQGSEA. CDR3 nucleotide sequence: TGCAGCGTCGGGGACACTAACTATGGCTACACCTTC. Its translation is CSVGDTNYGYTF.

Regarding this clonotype: Given a much more abundant clone one base away, this may be a read error. The CDR3 loop reads CASSLRLVGDNEQFF. The CDR3 DNA reads TGTGCCAGCAGCTTGCGTCTAGTGGGAGACAATGAGCAGTTCTTC. The genes are TRBV5-6 and TRBJ2-1; D possibly corresponds to TRBD2 (5 bases). CDR1 is SGHDT and CDR2 is YYEEEE in the germline V gene. There are 15 residues in the CDR3. V lost 1 base and J lost 5, with 13 bases in between. The whole variable domain, remainder taken from reference TRBV5-6 and TRBJ2-1, is DAGVTQSPTHLIKTRGQQVTLRCSPKSGHDTVSWYQQALGQGPQFIFQYYEEEERQRGNFPDRFSGHQFPNYSSELNVNALLLGDSALYLCASSLRLVGDNEQFFGPGTRLTVL.